Shown below are 9 T cell receptor beta chains from a single sample sequenced in a study of TIL therapy for anti-PD-1-resistant metastatic lung cancer. The time point here: pre-treatment sample, taken before nivolumab and TIL therapy. The libraries were made with immunoSEQ v3. The method was immunoSEQ multiplex PCR; TCRdb's version includes in-frame clones alone and lacks a portion of them. The sample includes more than 55,000 clones, 69% of them seen just once. The starting material was blood, obtained at baseline. All receptors derive from a person between 25 and 79 years old with non-small cell lung cancer.

The genes are TRBV2 and TRBJ2-7, with a tentative D call TRBD1 (6 bases). This CDR3 contains 14 residues. V was pared by 8 bases and J by 3 bases, with 17 bases between. CDR1 SNHLY and CDR2 FYNNEI come from the germline V gene. Here the CDR3 DNA reads TGTGCCAGCCAATACCGGGACACCTACTACGAGCAGTACTTC. It translates to CASQYRDTYYEQYF.

The CDR3 DNA reads as TGCGCCAGCAGCCCGCGTGCGGAGGAAAAACTGTTTTTT. Translated, it gives CASSPRAEEKLFF. This sequence joins TRBV5-1 and TRBJ1-4; D gene ambiguous. Between the trimmed V and J ends, which lost 4 bases and 8 bases, there was a span of 12 bases. Germline assignment: CDR1 SGHRS and CDR2 YFSETQ. This CDR3 is built from 13 residues.

The chain is built from TRBV21-1 and TRBJ2-3; no DNA check was done on the table's D call, TRBD2. TRBV21-1 is a pseudogene locus. The CDR3 loop spans 11 amino acids. CDR3 amino acids: CASISEDTQYF. The CDR3 bases are TGTGCCAGCATAAGCGAAGATACGCAGTATTTT.

This clone has only a few counts. The chain links TRBV28 to TRBJ1-2; 7 positions match TRBD1. There are 14 residues in the CDR3. The V gene's germline CDR1 is MDHEN and CDR2 SYDVKM. V trimming: 4 bases; J trimming: 4 bases; junction bases outside the gene matches: 6. CDR3: CASSSHPGGYGYTF. In nucleotides, the CDR3 is TGTGCCAGCAGTTCCCATCCAGGGGGCTATGGCTACACCTTC.

V and J are TRBV2 and TRBJ1-2; 8 bases are shared with TRBD1. The germline V gene has CDR1 SNHLY and CDR2 FYNNEI. This CDR3 is 14 amino acids long. V was pared by 5 bases and J by 6 bases, with 8 bases of the junction left unmatched. DNA of the CDR3: TGTGCCAGCAGTAGGGACAGGCTGGCAGATGGCTACACCTTC. It yields the protein CASSRDRLADGYTF.

V is TRBV28 and J is TRBJ2-1; 10 nucleotides line up with TRBD2. V trimming: 2 bases; J trimming: 2 bases; junction bases outside the gene matches: 6. Germline assignment: CDR1 MDHEN and CDR2 SYDVKM. The CDR3 length is 17 residues. The CDR3 DNA follows: TGTGCCAGCAGTTTAATAGCGGGAGGTCTCGCCTACAATGAGCAGTTCTTC. Encoded protein: CASSLIAGGLAYNEQFF.

This sequence joins TRBV4-1 and TRBJ2-3, with a tentative D call TRBD2 (6 bases). CDR1 is MGHRA, CDR2 YSYEKL, per germline. This CDR3 has 14 residues. V lost 6 bases and J lost 1, with 11 bases in between. CDR3 nucleotide sequence: TGCGCCAGCAGTCGGGAGTTGGGCACAGATACGCAGTATTTT. Its protein product is CASSRELGTDTQYF.

V and J are TRBV15 and TRBJ2-5; D may be TRBD1 (5 bases). Germline CDR1 is LNHNV and CDR2 is YYDKDF (reference sequence). The CDR3 length is 14 residues. V shed 3 bases and J shed 5 bases, with 13 bases lying between them. The CDR3 DNA is TGTGCCACCAGCAGCCGAAAAGGGGTCGAGACCCAGTACTTC. Translation: CATSSRKGVETQYF.

This sequence joins TRBV4-1 and TRBJ1-6; D might be TRBD1 (6 bases). The germline gives CDR1 MGHRA, CDR2 YSYEKL. There are 16 residues in the CDR3. Between the trimmed V and J ends, which lost 4 bases and 7 bases, there was a span of 17 bases. The CDR3 loop is CASSRSTGYGNSPLHF. In DNA form, the CDR3 reads TGCGCCAGCAGCCGTAGTACAGGGTACGGGAATTCACCCCTCCACTTT.